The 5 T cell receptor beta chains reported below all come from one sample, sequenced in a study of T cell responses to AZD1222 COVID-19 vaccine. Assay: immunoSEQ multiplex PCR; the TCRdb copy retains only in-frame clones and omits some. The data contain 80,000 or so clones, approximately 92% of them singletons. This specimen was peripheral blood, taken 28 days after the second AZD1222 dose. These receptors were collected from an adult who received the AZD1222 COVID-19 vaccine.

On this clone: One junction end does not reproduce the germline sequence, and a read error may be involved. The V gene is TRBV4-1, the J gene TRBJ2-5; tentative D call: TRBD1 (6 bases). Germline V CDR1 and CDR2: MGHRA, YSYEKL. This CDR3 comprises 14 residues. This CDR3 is CASRQASGVETQYF. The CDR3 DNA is TGCGCCAGCAGACAAGCGTCAGGGGTAGAGACCCAGTACTTC.

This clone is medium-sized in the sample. CDR3 region: CASSLEGLEQYF. CDR3 nucleotide sequence: TGTGCCAGCAGTTTAGAAGGGTTAGAGCAGTACTTC. The rearrangement uses TRBV27 and TRBJ2-7; D is unclear. Germline values: CDR1 MNHEY, CDR2 SMNVEV (reference sequence). The length of the CDR3 is 12 residues. The V end lost 2 bases, the J end lost 7 bases, and 9 bases lay between the germline ends.

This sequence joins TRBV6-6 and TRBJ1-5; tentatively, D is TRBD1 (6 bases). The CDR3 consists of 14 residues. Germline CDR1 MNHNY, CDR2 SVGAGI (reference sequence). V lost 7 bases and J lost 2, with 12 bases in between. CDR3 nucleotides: TGTGCCAGCACGGGGGGCATGGGCAATCAGCCCCAGCATTTT. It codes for CASTGGMGNQPQHF.

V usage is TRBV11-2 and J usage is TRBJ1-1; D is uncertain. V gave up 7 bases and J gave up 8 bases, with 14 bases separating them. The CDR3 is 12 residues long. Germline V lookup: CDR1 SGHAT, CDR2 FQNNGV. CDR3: CASTLAGGEAFF. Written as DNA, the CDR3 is TGTGCCAGCACCCTAGCAGGCGGGGAAGCTTTCTTT. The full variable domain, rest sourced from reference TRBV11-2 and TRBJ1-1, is EAGVAQSPRYKIIEKRQSVAFWCNPISGHATLYWYQQILGQGPKLLIQFQNNGVVDDSQLPKDRFSAERLKGVDSTLKIQPAKLEDSAVYLCASTLAGGEAFFGQGTRLTVV.

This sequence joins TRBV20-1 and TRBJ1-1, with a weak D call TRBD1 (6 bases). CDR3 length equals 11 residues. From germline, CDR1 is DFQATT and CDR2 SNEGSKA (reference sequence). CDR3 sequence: CAWTENTEAFF. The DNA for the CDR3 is TGCGCCTGGACAGAGAACACTGAAGCTTTCTTT.